This paragraph reports one TCR beta chain. At one end, the junction sequence differs from germline, possibly due to a read error. The data are from a study of blood T cell repertoires in COVID-19. Study summary: Sites across the United States, Italy and Spain contributed samples from acute and convalescent COVID-19. Nucleic acid was either cDNA or gDNA, and it came from T cells, B-cell-depleted T cells, or PBMCs.

Per the study methods: Reference gene primer amplification gave nucleated cell count estimates. The protocol was immunoSEQ multiplex PCR, while the TCRdb copy is restricted to in-frame clones and leaves out a portion. That table supplies the V and J calls and clone size; D and trimming were determined from the DNA. The table records nearly 200,000 clones, approximately 82% of them present only once. CDR1 and CDR2 from the germline V gene are MNHEY and SVGEGT. CDR3 length: 13 residues. This chain uses TRBV6-2 or TRBV6-3 with TRBJ1-1, with a tentative D call TRBD1 (5 bases). Input material: peripheral blood. The sequence was obtained from a human donor with acute or convalescent COVID-19. The donor label of this sample is uncertain. The CDR3: CASSYSIADSGEF. The CDR3 DNA follows: TGTGCCAGCAGTTACTCGATTGCAGACAGTGGAGAATTT.